What follows describes a single T cell receptor beta chain. The CDR3 extends over 11 amino acids. V gave up 3 bases and J gave up 7 bases, with 7 bases separating them. Germline CDR1 is SGHRS and CDR2 is YFSETQ. TCRdb recomputed calls from the PCR reads with MiXCR, one row per CDR3 protein. The sample has 79,000 or so distinct CDR3 sequences; under 55% are singletons. The sample originates from a study of CDR3 diversity in severe acne. The receptor comes from a male donor with severe acne vulgaris. The gene calls are TRBV5-1 and TRBJ2-5; weak D call: TRBD2 (5 bases). What was sequenced was blood. This CDR3 is CASSYGGTQYF. CDR3 nucleotides: TGCGCCAGCAGCTATGGAGGGACCCAGTACTTC.